These T cell receptor beta chains were read from a single sample in a study of shared clonotypes between healthy human individuals. Only in-frame clones appear in the TCRdb table, and some are missing; sequencing was by immunoSEQ multiplex PCR. The sample lists 490,000 or so clones, about 80% occurring once. Sequencing input: PBMCs. All receptors derive from a woman in her thirties or forties in good health. Some clones in this sample may be carry-over from other donors' samples. The CDR3 runs from the conserved cysteine through the conserved F or W. A D gene is named only where the DNA matches it firmly. Clone size appears in some rows only: once, few, many, or a class for an expanded clone.

once	TRBD2	TRBV11-2	TRBJ2-7	CASSPGTSGDYEQYF	TGTGCCAGCAGCCCCGGGACTAGCGGCGATTACGAGCAGTACTTC
-	-	TRBV11-3	TRBJ2-3	CASSLELGGDTDTQYF	TGTGCCAGCAGCTTAGAACTTGGCGGGGACACAGATACGCAGTATTTT
-	-	TRBV13	TRBJ2-1	CASSSPVGGRAFYNEQFF	TGTGCCAGCAGTTCTCCCGTAGGGGGGAGGGCCTTCTACAATGAGCAGTTCTTC
-	-	TRBV19	TRBJ2-7	CASSIGEQWSREQYF	TGTGCCAGTAGTATAGGAGAGCAGTGGTCTCGGGAGCAGTACTTC
once	-	TRBV5-1	TRBJ2-1	CASSLASSSYNEQFF	TGCGCCAGCAGCTTGGCATCCAGCTCCTACAATGAGCAGTTCTTC
-	-	TRBV7-2	TRBJ2-1	CASSLVGLHNEQFF	TGTGCCAGCAGCTTAGTGGGACTTCACAATGAGCAGTTCTTC
-	-	TRBV5-4	TRBJ2-7	CASSRATSHEQYF	TGTGCCAGCAGCCGCGCGACCAGCCACGAGCAGTACTTC
-	-	TRBV18	TRBJ1-1	CASSPLGLNTEAFF	TGTGCCAGCTCACCATTGGGCCTGAACACTGAAGCTTTCTTT
-	-	TRBV2	TRBJ1-4	CASNSANEKLFF	TGTGCCAGCAACTCCGCTAATGAAAAACTGTTTTTT
-	-	TRBV27	TRBJ2-7	CASRDSPGQGPYEQYF	TGTGCCAGCAGGGATTCTCCGGGACAAGGCCCCTACGAGCAGTACTTC
-	TRBD1	TRBV9	TRBJ2-5	CASSVGQGETQYF	TGTGCCAGCAGCGTAGGACAGGGCGAGACCCAGTACTTC
-	-	TRBV4-2	TRBJ1-1	CASSQDPRGYEAFF	TGTGCCAGCAGCCAAGATCCCCGGGGGTATGAAGCTTTCTTT
once	-	TRBV9	TRBJ2-3	CASSVSRELIDTQYF	TGTGCCAGCAGCGTAAGTCGGGAGTTGATAGATACGCAGTATTTT